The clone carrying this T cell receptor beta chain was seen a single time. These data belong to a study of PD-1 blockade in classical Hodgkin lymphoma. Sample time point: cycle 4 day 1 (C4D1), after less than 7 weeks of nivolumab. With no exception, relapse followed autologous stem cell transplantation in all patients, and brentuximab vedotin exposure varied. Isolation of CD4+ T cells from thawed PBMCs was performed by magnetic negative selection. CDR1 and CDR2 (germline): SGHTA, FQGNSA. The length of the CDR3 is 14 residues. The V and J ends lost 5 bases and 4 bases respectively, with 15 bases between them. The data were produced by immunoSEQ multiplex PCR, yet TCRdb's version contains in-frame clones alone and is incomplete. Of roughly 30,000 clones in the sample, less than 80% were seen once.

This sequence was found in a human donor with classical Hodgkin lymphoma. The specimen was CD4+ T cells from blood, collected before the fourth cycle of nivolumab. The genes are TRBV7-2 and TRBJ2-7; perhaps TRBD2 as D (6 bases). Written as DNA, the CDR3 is TGTGCCAGCAGCCCGCTAGGGACTCATTACGAGCAGTACTTC. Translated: CASSPLGTHYEQYF.